The 18 T cell receptor beta chains below all came from one sample that was sequenced in a study of T-cell memory formation after mild COVID-19. Using its own MiXCR run on the 5' RACE reads, TCRdb lists one record per CDR3 protein. The table records about 430,000 distinct CDR3 sequences, less than 25% of them present only once. Sequenced sample: PBMCs or a T cell subset sorted from them (not recorded which). These receptors were obtained from an adult woman who had mild COVID-19 (a few samples of this study predate the infection). Cell type and time point are not known.

This clonotype was observed a few times. The rearrangement uses TRBV7-3 and TRBJ2-3; D is uncertain. Germline V gene sequence: CDR1 SGHTA, CDR2 FQGTGA. V lost 3 bases and J 5 bases, leaving 9 bases between the germline ends. The CDR3 covers 13 residues. Written as DNA, the CDR3 is TGTGCCAGCAGCTTCTGGGAAGGAGATACGCAGTATTTT. It is translated as CASSFWEGDTQYF. Based on the CDR3 plus reference TRBV7-3 and TRBJ2-3, the full variable domain is GAGVSQTPSNKVTEKGKYVELRCDPISGHTALYWYRQSLGQGPEFLIYFQGTGAADDSGLPNDRFFAVRPEGSVSTLKIQRTERGDSAVYLCASSFWEGDTQYFGPGTRLTVL.

This clonotype appeared many times. Sequence at one end of the junction differs from germline and may be a read error. V usage is TRBV7-9 and J usage is TRBJ2-5; TRBD2 matches 10 bases. The germline V gene has CDR1 SEHNR and CDR2 FQNEAQ (reference sequence). The CDR3 has 13 residues. CDR3 loop: CASSVAGGETQYF. The CDR3 nucleotides are TGTGCCAGCAGCGTAGCGGGAGGCGAGACCCAGTACTTC.

The V call is TRBV6-4, the J call TRBJ2-6; the match to TRBD1 covers 9 bases. CDR3 length: 17 amino acids. Germline values: CDR1 MRHNA, CDR2 SNTAGT. V gave up 4 bases and J gave up 2 bases; unmatched junction bases: 6. The chain's CDR3 is CASSATDRGAGANVLTF. CDR3 DNA: TGTGCCAGCAGTGCCACGGACAGGGGAGCTGGGGCCAACGTCCTGACTTTC.

The chain couples TRBV5-1 to TRBJ1-1; D unclear. The CDR3 runs 14 residues. Germline V gene lookup returns CDR1 SGHRS and CDR2 YFSETQ. The V end lost 1 base, the J end lost 4 bases, and 11 bases lay between the germline ends. CDR3 bases: TGCGCCAGCAGCTTGTCCGGGGTTGGCACTGAAGCTTTCTTT. Amino acid sequence: CASSLSGVGTEAFF. The variable domain in full, completed from reference TRBV5-1 and TRBJ1-1, reads KAGVTQTPRYLIKTRGQQVTLSCSPISGHRSVSWYQQTPGQGLQFLFEYFSETQRNKGNFPGRFSGRQFSNSRSEMNVSTLELGDSALYLCASSLSGVGTEAFFGQGTRLTVV.

This clonotype was detected only a few times. CDR3 coding DNA: TGTGCCACCAGCAGAGTTTACAGCTCGAACACCGGGGAGCTGTTTTTT. Residues: CATSRVYSSNTGELFF. The V gene is TRBV15, the J gene TRBJ2-2; D remains ambiguous. The CDR3 is 16 residues long. In germline, CDR1 is LNHNV, CDR2 YYDKDF (reference sequence). Trimming shortened V by 1 base and J by 0 bases, and 9 bases separated the two germline ends.

This clonotype showed up just a few times. This CDR3 reads CSAYTGANYGYTF. The CDR3 coding sequence is TGCAGTGCTTATACAGGGGCTAACTATGGCTACACCTTC. This chain connects TRBV20-1 to TRBJ1-2; 7 bases align to TRBD1. The CDR3 is made up of 13 amino acids. V was pared by 5 bases and J by 0 bases, with 3 bases of the junction left unmatched. Germline V gives CDR1 DFQATT, CDR2 SNEGSKA (reference sequence).

In this sample, this clonotype turned up a few times. This chain links TRBV4-2 with TRBJ2-7; TRBD2 aligns across 14 bases. V trimming: 4 bases; J trimming: 6 bases; junction bases outside the gene matches: 2. This CDR3 comprises 14 residues. Germline V lookup: CDR1 LGHNA, CDR2 YNFKEQ. This CDR3 reads CASSLGLAGGEQYF. The DNA for the CDR3 is TGTGCCAGCAGCCTTGGACTAGCGGGAGGCGAGCAGTACTTC.

The gene calls are TRBV4-1 and TRBJ2-3; no definite D call. Germline CDR1 MGHRA, CDR2 YSYEKL. With 0 bases removed from V and 7 bases from J, the gap between germline ends came to 17 bases. This CDR3 is 16 amino acids long. The CDR3 DNA is TGCGCCAGCAGCCAAGAATTTCCTCCCACTGGGCATACGCAGTATTTT. This encodes CASSQEFPPTGHTQYF.

V gene TRBV11-3 combines with J gene TRBJ2-1; the D is unclear. V lost 3 bases and J lost 5, with 17 bases in between. The CDR3 has 16 residues. CDR1 and CDR2 (germline): SGHNT, YENEEA. The CDR3 reads CASSFLGLDENNEQFF. The CDR3 bases are TGTGCCAGCAGCTTCTTAGGGCTTGACGAAAACAATGAGCAGTTCTTC.

The V and J genes are TRBV5-5 and TRBJ2-6, with a tentative D call TRBD1 (5 bases). The V end was cut by 2 bases, the J end by 0 bases, with 9 bases between. This CDR3 is 16 amino acids long. CDR1 is SGHKS and CDR2 is YYEKEE in the germline V gene (reference sequence). The CDR3 reads CASSFLQGSGANVLTF. CDR3 DNA sequence: TGTGCCAGCAGCTTTCTTCAGGGCTCTGGGGCCAACGTCCTGACTTTC. The full variable domain, rest sourced from reference TRBV5-5 and TRBJ2-6, is DAGVTQSPTHLIKTRGQQVTLRCSPISGHKSVSWYQQVLGQGPQFIFQYYEKEERGRGNFPDRFSARQFPNYSSELNVNALLLGDSALYLCASSFLQGSGANVLTFGAGSRLTVL.

This clonotype was counted only a few times. The genes are TRBV5-6 and TRBJ2-1; no clear D. V dropped 3 bases and J dropped 7 bases, with 11 bases sitting between them. The CDR3 is made up of 13 amino acids. The germline gives CDR1 SGHDT, CDR2 YYEEEE. DNA for the CDR3: TGTGCCAGCAGCTCCGTTGCGGAAAATGAGCAGTTCTTC. Residues: CASSSVAENEQFF.

This clonotype was seen only a few times. This chain connects TRBV4-1 to TRBJ2-1; 13 bases align to TRBD2. CDR3 length: 16 amino acids. CDR1 and CDR2 from the germline V gene are MGHRA and YSYEKL. Unmatched junction bases numbered 5, after V lost 0 bases and J lost 9 bases. This CDR3 reads CASSQETSGGVGEQFF. The CDR3 DNA sequence: TGCGCCAGCAGCCAAGAAACTAGCGGGGGGGTCGGTGAGCAGTTCTTC.

The CDR3 is CASSYMSRDRVRAFF. The CDR3, as DNA: TGTGCCAGCAGCTACATGTCCCGGGACAGGGTGCGAGCTTTCTTT. The rearrangement links TRBV5-6 to TRBJ1-1, with 9 bases fitting TRBD1. The germline gives CDR1 SGHDT, CDR2 YYEEEE. The CDR3 is made up of 15 amino acids. Germline trimming cut 3 bases from V and 10 bases from J; bases unmatched to any gene: 13. Looking up the rest from reference TRBV5-6 and TRBJ1-1 gives the full variable domain: DAGVTQSPTHLIKTRGQQVTLRCSPKSGHDTVSWYQQALGQGPQFIFQYYEEEERQRGNFPDRFSGHQFPNYSSELNVNALLLGDSALYLCASSYMSRDRVRAFFGQGTRLTVV.

This clonotype has just a few counts. The rearrangement links TRBV18 to TRBJ2-2; D is undetermined. Trimming pared 2 bases from V and 3 bases from J, leaving 16 bases between. The CDR3 sequence is 17 residues long. The germline V gene encodes CDR1 KGHSH and CDR2 LQKENI. CDR3 residues: CASSPGRLNLHTGELFF. Written as DNA, the CDR3 is TGTGCCAGCTCACCAGGACGACTTAACCTCCACACCGGGGAGCTGTTTTTT. Full variable domain (remainder filled in from reference TRBV18 and TRBJ2-2): NAGVMQNPRHLVRRRGQEARLRCSPMKGHSHVYWYRQLPEEGLKFMVYLQKENIIDESGMPKERFSAEFPKEGPSILRIQQVVRGDSAAYFCASSPGRLNLHTGELFFGEGSRLTVL.

This clonotype turned up a few times. The rearrangement joins TRBV11-2 to TRBJ2-1, with D maybe TRBD2 (6 bases). The CDR3 extends over 14 amino acids. Germline V gene data show CDR1 as SGHAT and CDR2 as FQNNGV. Deletions cut 2 bases from V and 4 bases from J, with 9 bases between. The CDR3 loop reads CASSLSSAYNEQFF. CDR3 bases: TGTGCCAGCAGCTTATCTAGCGCATACAATGAGCAGTTCTTC.

This rearrangement joins TRBV6-1 to TRBJ2-7; D unresolved. CDR3 size: 10 residues. Trimming pared 5 bases from V and 5 bases from J, leaving 4 bases between. Germline CDR1 is MNHNS and CDR2 is SASEGT. This CDR3 is CASSQNEQYF. As DNA, the CDR3 is TGTGCCAGCAGTCAAAACGAGCAGTACTTC.

This clonotype was seen only a few times. The V call is TRBV24-1, the J call TRBJ2-1, with 8 bases fitting TRBD2. Germline V gives CDR1 KGHDR, CDR2 SFDVKD. The CDR3 has 14 residues. J was trimmed by 6 bases and V by 9 bases; bases with no gene match: 9. The CDR3 protein is CATDPGGRSNEQFF. The DNA of the CDR3 is TGTGCCACCGACCCGGGGGGGCGAAGCAATGAGCAGTTCTTC.

This clonotype was seen only a few times. The chain joins TRBV2 to TRBJ2-1; D remains unclear. This CDR3 is 13 amino acids long. Germline V gene sequence: CDR1 SNHLY, CDR2 FYNNEI. The V end lost 7 bases, the J end lost 10 bases, and 17 bases lay between the germline ends. DNA for the CDR3: TGTGCCAGCATTAATAACTGGTGGGTAGAGCAGTTCTTC. This gives the protein CASINNWWVEQFF.